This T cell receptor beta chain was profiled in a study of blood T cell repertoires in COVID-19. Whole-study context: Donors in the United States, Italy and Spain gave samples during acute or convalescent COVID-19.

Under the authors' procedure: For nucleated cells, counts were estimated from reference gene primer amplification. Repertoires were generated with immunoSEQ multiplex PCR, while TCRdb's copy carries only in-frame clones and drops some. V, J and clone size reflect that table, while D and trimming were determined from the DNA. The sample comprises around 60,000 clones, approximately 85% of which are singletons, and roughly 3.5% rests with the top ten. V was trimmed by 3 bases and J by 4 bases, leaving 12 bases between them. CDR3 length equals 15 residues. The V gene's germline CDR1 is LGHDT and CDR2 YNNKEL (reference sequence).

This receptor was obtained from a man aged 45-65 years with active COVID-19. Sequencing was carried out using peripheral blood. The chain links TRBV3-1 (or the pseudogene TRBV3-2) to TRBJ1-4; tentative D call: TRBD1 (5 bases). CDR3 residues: CASSQTQELNEKLFF. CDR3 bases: TGTGCCAGCAGCCAGACACAGGAGCTTAATGAAAAACTGTTTTTT.